The 27 T cell receptor beta chains given below trace back to one sample, sequenced in a study of blood T cells in healthy people across ages. PCR was performed a second time for about 7 to 12 cycles using a sample-barcoded 5' primer and a J-beta primer mix. TCRdb passed the 5' RACE reads through MiXCR, listing each CDR3 protein once. Of about 1.8 million distinct CDR3 sequences in the sample, around 48% were seen once. The specimen was blood. The receptors were sampled from a woman aged 40 to 55 in good health.

The J gene is TRBJ2-5, the V gene TRBV2; possibly TRBD2 for D (6 bases). The J call may be wrong; the DNA end is better matched by TRBJ2-7. Germline V gene data show CDR1 as SNHLY and CDR2 as FYNNEI. The CDR3 length is 16 residues. The DNA of the CDR3 is TGTGCCAGCAGAACGGGACTTCCGGCGGGTCGGGGCGAGCAGTACTTC. Translated: CASRTGLPAGRGEQYF.

The V call is TRBV6-2 or TRBV6-3, the J call TRBJ2-1; no clear D gene. The V gene lost 6 bases and the J gene lost 4 bases, with 7 bases spanning the gap. Germline V gives CDR1 MNHEY, CDR2 SVGEGT. The CDR3 covers 12 residues. As DNA, the CDR3 is TGTGCCAGCAGGCAGGATTACAATGAGCAGTTCTTC. Its translation: CASRQDYNEQFF.

The chain recombines TRBV7-2 with TRBJ1-5; D possibly corresponds to TRBD1 (5 bases). CDR1 SGHTA and CDR2 FQGNSA come from the germline V gene. Deletions cut 1 base from V and 7 bases from J, with 14 bases between. This CDR3 has 15 amino acids. CDR3 coding DNA: TGTGCCAGCAGCTTAGGGTGGCAGGGAAAGCAGCCCCAGCATTTT. This encodes CASSLGWQGKQPQHF.

This clonotype was picked up a small number of times. The chain has TRBV29-1 and TRBJ1-2; no reliable D call. This CDR3 is built from 8 residues. The V end lost 8 bases, the J end lost 12 bases, and 10 bases lay between the germline ends. CDR1 and CDR2 from the germline V gene are SQVTM and ANQGSEA. The CDR3 DNA follows: TGCAGCCCCGGGTCCGACACCTTC. It is translated as CSPGSDTF. Together with reference TRBV29-1 and TRBJ1-2, the CDR3 gives the full variable domain: SAVISQKPSRDICQRGTSLTIQCQVDSQVTMMFWYRQQPGQSLTLIATANQGSEATYESGFVIDKFPISRPNLTFSTLTVSNMSPEDSSIYLCSPGSDTFGSGTRLTVV.

CDR3 nucleotide sequence: TGTGCCAGCAGTTTGGGGTTTTCGGACACCGGGGAGCTGTTTTTT. It is translated as CASSLGFSDTGELFF. The chain uses TRBV28 and TRBJ2-2; D is undetermined. The CDR3 is 15 amino acids. Trimming pared 3 bases from V and 3 bases from J, leaving 11 bases between. The germline CDR1 and CDR2 sequences are MDHEN and SYDVKM.

The chain is built from TRBV4-2 and TRBJ2-3, with D possibly matching TRBD2 (5 bases). Germline V lookup: CDR1 LGHNA, CDR2 YNFKEQ. V was clipped by 3 bases and J by 4 bases, with 17 bases between them. The length of the CDR3 is 16 residues. CDR3 nucleotide sequence: TGTGCCAGCAGCCATGATATTGGGCTAGCCTCAGATACGCAGTATTTT. It translates to CASSHDIGLASDTQYF.

This clonotype was seen a few times. The V call is TRBV9, the J call TRBJ1-2; the match to TRBD1 covers 10 bases. The germline V gene encodes CDR1 SGDLS and CDR2 YYNGEE. The CDR3 covers 15 residues. The J segment lost 3 bases and the V segment lost 0 bases, leaving 2 bases of the junction unmatched. The DNA of the CDR3 is TGTGCCAGCAGCGTAGAGGGACAGGGGCACTATGGCTACACCTTC. Protein sequence: CASSVEGQGHYGYTF.

To note about this clonotype: Sequence at one end of the junction differs from germline and may be a read error. The V call is TRBV11-1, the J call TRBJ2-5; 11 nucleotides align to TRBD2. Germline V gene lookup returns CDR1 SGHAT and CDR2 FQDESV (reference sequence). This CDR3 region has 15 residues. Written as DNA, the CDR3 is TGTGCCAGCAGATTAGCGGGGGGGCTGGTCAATGAGCAGTACTTC. Translation gives CASRLAGGLVNEQYF.

The chain has TRBV23-1 and TRBJ2-4, with D unresolved. With the DNA end fitting TRBJ2-7 better, the J assignment may be wrong. TRBV23-1 is flagged as an ORF with uncertain function. The CDR3 totals 10 residues. Written as DNA, the CDR3 is TGCGCCAGAGACACCTACGAGCAGTACTTC. This sequence encodes CARDTYEQYF.

DNA for the CDR3: TGTGCCAGCAGGAGATGGCAGGGTGGCACAGATACGCAGTATTTT. The encoded protein is CASRRWQGGTDTQYF. V usage is TRBV6-2 or TRBV6-3 and J usage is TRBJ2-3, with D possibly being TRBD1 (5 bases). The germline V gene has CDR1 MNHEY and CDR2 SVGEGT. V dropped 6 bases and J dropped 1 base, with 14 bases sitting between them. CDR3 length: 15 residues.

A few counts support this clonotype. The J gene is TRBJ2-1, the V gene TRBV7-3; 13 positions match TRBD2. V gave up 5 bases and J gave up 10 bases; unmatched junction bases: 11. Germline lookup yields CDR1 SGHTA and CDR2 FQGTGA. This CDR3 region has 16 residues. The CDR3, as DNA: TGTGCCAGCAGCCCTCGGACTAGCGGGGGCTCGGGGGAGCAGTTCTTC. It is translated as CASSPRTSGGSGEQFF.

This clonotype has more than one count but fewer than ten. J is TRBJ1-2 and V is TRBV7-9; possibly TRBD1 for D (6 bases). CDR1 is SEHNR, CDR2 FQNEAQ, per germline (reference sequence). The CDR3 runs 13 residues. The V and J ends lost 7 bases and 4 bases respectively, with 13 bases between them. The CDR3 DNA reads as TGTGCCAGCAACCCGGGGGGGGCCTATGGCTACACCTTC. This encodes CASNPGGAYGYTF.

The J gene is TRBJ2-6, the V gene TRBV6-5; TRBD1 or TRBD2 may be the D gene (5 bases each). The CDR3 length is 16 residues. With 4 bases removed from V and 2 bases from J, the gap between germline ends came to 12 bases. From germline, CDR1 is MNHEY and CDR2 SVGAGI. CDR3 nucleotide sequence: TGTGCCAGCAGTTTCAACCAGGGAGCTGGGGCCAACGTCCTGACTTTC. It translates to CASSFNQGAGANVLTF.

This CDR3 is CASSRSGGGATDTQYF. CDR3 in DNA: TGTGCCAGCAGCCGTTCAGGCGGGGGGGCCACAGATACGCAGTATTTT. The chain combines TRBV4-2 with TRBJ2-3; TRBD2 agrees at 9 bases. Losses at the gene ends were 4 bases for V and 2 bases for J; bases not matched to a gene: 7. The CDR3 is 16 residues long. Germline V CDR1 and CDR2: LGHNA, YNFKEQ.

This clonotype was seen a few times. The chain recombines TRBV12-3 or TRBV12-4 with TRBJ1-5; 7 bases fit TRBD1. V lost 2 bases to trimming and J lost 2 bases; unmatched junction nucleotides: 6. The CDR3 is made up of 16 amino acids. The CDR3 loop is CASSLRQGVGNQPQHF. CDR3 in DNA: TGTGCCAGCAGTTTACGACAGGGTGTGGGCAATCAGCCCCAGCATTTT.

The chain couples TRBV7-9 to TRBJ2-5, with 9 bases lining up with TRBD2. The V gene end was trimmed by 5 bases and the J gene end by 4 bases; junction bases not matched to a gene: 11. The length of the CDR3 is 16 residues. Germline CDR1 SEHNR, CDR2 FQNEAQ (reference sequence). CDR3 sequence: CASSQDWRGGLETQYF. The CDR3, as DNA: TGTGCCAGCAGCCAGGACTGGCGGGGGGGCTTAGAGACCCAGTACTTC.

The sample holds a few counts of this clonotype. The rearrangement joins TRBV5-1 to TRBJ2-5, with D unresolved. Germline CDR1 and CDR2: SGHRS and YFSETQ. Trimming shortened V by 1 base and J by 3 bases, and 7 bases separated the two germline ends. The CDR3 is 13 residues long. The CDR3 DNA reads TGCGCCAGCAGCTTGTTAACGGAAGAGACCCAGTACTTC. It encodes CASSLLTEETQYF.

In DNA, the CDR3 is TGCAGTGCTGCATTAGCCCCAGGTGGGAATGAGCAGTTCTTC. Protein product: CSAALAPGGNEQFF. This rearrangement joins TRBV20-1 to TRBJ2-1; D call uncertain. CDR3 length: 14 residues. The germline V gene has CDR1 DFQATT and CDR2 SNEGSKA (reference sequence). Between the trimmed V and J ends, which lost 5 bases and 7 bases, there was a span of 18 bases.

Regarding this clonotype: The junction differs from germline at one of its ends, possibly a read error. The chain joins TRBV28 to TRBJ2-1, with a weak D call TRBD2 (6 bases). The CDR3 sequence is 15 residues long. From germline, CDR1 is MDHEN and CDR2 SYDVKM. In nucleotides, the CDR3 is TGCGCCAGCGGTGGCGGGGACCCCTCCTACAATGAGCAGTTCTTC. The encoded protein is CASGGGDPSYNEQFF. Full variable domain (missing parts from reference TRBV28 and TRBJ2-1): DVKVTQSSRYLVKRTGEKVFLECVQDMDHENMFWYRQDPGLGLRLIYFSYDVKMKEKGDIPEGYSVSREKKERFSLILESASTNQTSMYLCASGGGDPSYNEQFFGPGTRLTVL.

The gene calls are TRBV4-3 and TRBJ2-1; the match to TRBD2 covers 11 bases. Germline V gene lookup returns CDR1 LGHNA and CDR2 YSLEER. The length of the CDR3 is 17 residues. With V trimmed by 2 bases and J by 0 bases, 3 bases remained unmatched. Written as DNA, the CDR3 is TGCGCCAGCAGCCAATCCCTAGCGGGGGGCTCCTACAATGAGCAGTTCTTC. Translated: CASSQSLAGGSYNEQFF.

The chain uses TRBV20-1 and TRBJ2-7; no firm D call. Germline assignment: CDR1 DFQATT and CDR2 SNEGSKA (reference sequence). Trimming pared 6 bases from V and 7 bases from J, leaving 28 bases between. This CDR3 is 16 amino acids long. CDR3 region: CSAPIVGVGSYNEQYF. The CDR3 DNA sequence: TGCAGTGCCCCTATAGTTGGTGTAGGCTCCTACAATGAGCAGTACTTC.

This chain uses TRBV5-6 with TRBJ1-2; unclear D gene. There are 17 residues in the CDR3. Trimming cost V 3 bases and J 4 bases, with 22 bases left between them. In germline, CDR1 is SGHDT, CDR2 YYEEEE. DNA of the CDR3: TGTGCCAGCAGCTCCCGTGCGACCCAGAAATTCGCCTATGGCTACACCTTC. Encoded protein: CASSSRATQKFAYGYTF.

This rearrangement joins TRBV12-3 or TRBV12-4 to TRBJ1-5; D gene unclear. This CDR3 has 17 residues. Between the trimmed V and J ends, which lost 2 bases and 2 bases, there was a span of 16 bases. The CDR3 DNA follows: TGTGCCAGCAGTTTACGGCACCCGGCTTTCGGCAATCAGCCCCAGCATTTT. It specifies CASSLRHPAFGNQPQHF.

This clonotype was found a few times. One junction end does not reproduce the germline sequence, and a read error may be involved. This chain connects TRBV6-2 or TRBV6-3 to TRBJ2-7, with 8 bases lining up with TRBD1. The CDR3 is made up of 15 amino acids. Per germline, CDR1 MNHEY and CDR2 SVGEGT. The chain's CDR3 is CASTHNRGSSYEQYF. CDR3 sequence (DNA): TGTGCCAGCACCCACAACAGGGGGTCGTCCTATGAGCAGTACTTC.

The chain has TRBV27 and TRBJ2-7; D unresolved. The length of the CDR3 is 15 residues. V shed 1 base and J shed 0 bases, with 10 bases lying between them. Germline CDR1 is MNHEY and CDR2 is SMNVEV (reference sequence). In DNA form, the CDR3 reads TGTGCCAGCAGTTTATATGAGAGGAGCTCCTACGAGCAGTACTTC. As protein: CASSLYERSSYEQYF.

This clonotype came up a few times. This chain joins TRBV6-2 or TRBV6-3 and TRBJ2-5; a possible D gene is TRBD2 (5 bases). Germline V CDR1 and CDR2: MNHEY, SVGEGT. V dropped 0 bases and J dropped 4 bases, with 9 bases sitting between them. CDR3 length: 14 amino acids. CDR3 nucleotide sequence: TGTGCCAGCAGTTACTCTGGACTGCCAGAGACCCAGTACTTC. Translated: CASSYSGLPETQYF.

V and J are TRBV20-1 and TRBJ2-3; 8 positions agree with TRBD2. Germline V lookup: CDR1 DFQATT, CDR2 SNEGSKA (reference sequence). The trim removed 2 bases at V and 1 base at J, leaving 14 bases unmatched. The CDR3 contains 18 residues. The CDR3 DNA follows: TGCAGTGCTAGAAGGCGGAACCCGAGCGGGGGTGGCACAGATACGCAGTATTTT. Translated: CSARRRNPSGGGTDTQYF.